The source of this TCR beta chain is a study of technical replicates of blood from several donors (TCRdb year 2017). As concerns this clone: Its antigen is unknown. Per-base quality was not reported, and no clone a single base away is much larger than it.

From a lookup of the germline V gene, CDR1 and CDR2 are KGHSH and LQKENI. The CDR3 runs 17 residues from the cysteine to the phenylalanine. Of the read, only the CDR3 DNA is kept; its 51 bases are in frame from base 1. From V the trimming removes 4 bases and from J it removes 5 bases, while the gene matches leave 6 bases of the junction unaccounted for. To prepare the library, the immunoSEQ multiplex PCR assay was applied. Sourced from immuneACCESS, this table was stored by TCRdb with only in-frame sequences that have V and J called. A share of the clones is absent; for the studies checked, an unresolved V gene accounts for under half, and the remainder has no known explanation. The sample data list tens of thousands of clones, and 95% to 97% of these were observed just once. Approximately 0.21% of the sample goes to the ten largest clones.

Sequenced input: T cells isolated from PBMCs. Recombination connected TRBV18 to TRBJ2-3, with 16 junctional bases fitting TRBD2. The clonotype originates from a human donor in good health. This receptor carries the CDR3 CASSRGLAGGPQDTQYF. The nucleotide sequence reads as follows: TGTGCCAGCTCACGGGGACTAGCGGGAGGGCCTCAAGATACGCAGTATTTT.